This note documents a single TCR beta chain sequence. Antigen specificity is unknown. These data belong to a study of T cell responses to AZD1222 COVID-19 vaccine. Overall study context: Combined were second doses at about 4 or about 12 weeks. General observations from the study: Donors, mostly white British, included more females; clonal diversity was possibly underestimated. Rises in breadth and depth of Spike-specific TCRs came after two AZD1222 doses. Regions 160-218 and 743-854 dominated among vaccine-associated CD4 TCRs spanning spike.

This CDR3 region has 17 residues. CDR1 and CDR2 (germline): MGHRA, YSYEKL. V dropped 0 bases and J dropped 4; count of bases not matched to a gene: 3. The protocol was immunoSEQ multiplex PCR, while the TCRdb copy is restricted to in-frame clones and leaves out a portion. The repertoire includes approximately 150,000 clones, around nine tenths of them detected once, and more than 1.2% sits in the top ten. The V gene is TRBV4-1, the J gene TRBJ2-5; 15 nucleotides line up with TRBD2. This clonotype was obtained from an adult in good health. The sample in question was peripheral blood, obtained on day 0 of AZD1222 vaccination. The DNA for the CDR3 is TGCGCCAGCAGCCAAGATATGGGACTAGCGGGGGGAGAGACCCAGTACTTC. Translation: CASSQDMGLAGGETQYF.